This T cell receptor beta chain was identified in a study of early T cells in non-severe SARS-CoV-2 infection. The trim removed 5 bases at V and 5 bases at J, leaving 10 bases unmatched. This CDR3 is 14 amino acids long. In germline, CDR1 is GTSNPN, CDR2 SVGIG (reference sequence). Molecules of cDNA were individually given unique molecular identifiers that were attached to them. TCRdb ran MiXCR on the 5' RACE reads and lists one entry per CDR3 protein. The data hold tens of thousands of distinct CDR3 sequences, with about an eighth observed a single time. V usage is TRBV30 and J usage is TRBJ2-5; 8 bases align to TRBD1. Material for sequencing was whole blood. This receptor was identified in an adult who was a healthcare worker with PCR-confirmed SARS-CoV-2 infection or an uninfected control (not recorded which). CDR3 sequence reads: CAWGQGRSEETQYF. For the CDR3, the DNA is TGTGCCTGGGGACAGGGCCGATCAGAGGAGACCCAGTACTTC.